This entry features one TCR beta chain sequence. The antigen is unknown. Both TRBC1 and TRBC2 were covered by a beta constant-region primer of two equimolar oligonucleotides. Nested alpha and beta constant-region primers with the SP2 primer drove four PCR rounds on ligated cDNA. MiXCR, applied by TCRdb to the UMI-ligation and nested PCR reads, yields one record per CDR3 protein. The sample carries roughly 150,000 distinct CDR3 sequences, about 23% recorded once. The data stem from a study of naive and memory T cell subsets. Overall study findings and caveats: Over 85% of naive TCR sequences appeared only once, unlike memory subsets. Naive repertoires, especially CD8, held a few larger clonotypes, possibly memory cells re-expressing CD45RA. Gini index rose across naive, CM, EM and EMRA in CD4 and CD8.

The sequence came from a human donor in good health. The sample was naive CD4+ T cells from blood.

CDR3 DNA: TGTGCCAGCAGTTACTCGAGACTAGCGGGAGTATCGGATACGCAGTATTTT. Residues: CASSYSRLAGVSDTQYF. The rearrangement joins TRBV6-5 to TRBJ2-3; 12 nucleotides agree with TRBD2. Germline trimming cut 0 bases from V and 6 bases from J; bases unmatched to any gene: 7. The CDR3 length is 17 residues. Germline loops: CDR1 MNHEY, CDR2 SVGAGI.